This T cell receptor (beta chain) is from a study of vaccination and CD4 T cells after COVID-19. Treatment here: approximately nine-day PBMC culture with coronavirus spike peptide pools or control peptides (ViraFEST assay). On day 3 and again on day 7, fresh IL-2 medium was used to replace half the medium. This clonotype was observed a few times. Its antigen is undetermined. The Oncomine TCR Beta short-read assay was applied to DNA of cultured CD4+ T cells. TCRdb redid the calling of the PCR reads with MiXCR, one entry per CDR3 protein. The sample contains some 23,000 distinct CDR3 sequences, approximately 48% of which appear only once. The CDR3 length is 15 residues.

The sample here was CD4+ T cells from blood, cultured in vitro, taken before SARS-CoV-2 vaccination. The TCR comes from a human donor who received a COVID-19 vaccine. The V and J genes are TRBV21-1 and TRBJ1-1; TRBD1, the table's D call, lacks a check against the DNA. TRBV21-1 is listed as a pseudogene. DNA for the CDR3: TGTGCCAGCAGCATAAGACAGGGGGCTTCCACTGAAGCTTTCTTT. Residues: CASSIRQGASTEAFF.